This T cell receptor beta chain was documented in a study of graft-versus-host responses after intestinal transplantation. Turning to the study itself: Multivisceral, liver-intestinal, or isolated intestinal grafts were transplanted into recipients. All recipients were given anti-thymocyte globulin induction, and tacrolimus and steroids were then administered for three to four years.

Study outcomes and limitations: When patients had graft-donor T cell macrochimerism, their allografts held high graft-versus-host to host-versus-graft clonal ratios. The highest levels of circulating GvH clones went along with early declines in HvG clones after transplant.

TCRdb keeps only in-frame clones here, not all; method: immunoSEQ multiplex PCR. This table holds nearly 45,000 clones, 91% found once. Germline CDR1 is SGDLS and CDR2 is YYNGEE. Trimming removed 0 bases from V and 6 bases from J, with 7 bases in between. This CDR3 is 13 amino acids long. Note on this clone: Its antigen is as yet unknown.

The sequence came from a human patient who received an intestinal transplant, so some T cells may come from the graft donor. The gene calls are TRBV9 and TRBJ2-1; D uncertain. The material sequenced was PBMCs, taken 524 days after transplant. The CDR3 nucleotides are TGTGCCAGCAGCGTAGCGACCACCAATGAGCAGTTCTTC. This gives the protein CASSVATTNEQFF.